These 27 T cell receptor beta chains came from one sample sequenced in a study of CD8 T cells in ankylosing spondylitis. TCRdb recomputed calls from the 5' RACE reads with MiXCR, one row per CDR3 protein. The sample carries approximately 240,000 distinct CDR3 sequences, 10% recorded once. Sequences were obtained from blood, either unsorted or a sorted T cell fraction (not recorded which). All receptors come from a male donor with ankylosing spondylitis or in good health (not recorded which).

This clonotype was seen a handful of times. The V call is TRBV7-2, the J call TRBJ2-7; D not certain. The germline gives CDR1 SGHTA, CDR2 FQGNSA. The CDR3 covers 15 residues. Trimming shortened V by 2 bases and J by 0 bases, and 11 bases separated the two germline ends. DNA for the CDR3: TGTGCCAGCAGCTTACACGCTTCCGACTCCTACGAGCAGTACTTC. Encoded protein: CASSLHASDSYEQYF.

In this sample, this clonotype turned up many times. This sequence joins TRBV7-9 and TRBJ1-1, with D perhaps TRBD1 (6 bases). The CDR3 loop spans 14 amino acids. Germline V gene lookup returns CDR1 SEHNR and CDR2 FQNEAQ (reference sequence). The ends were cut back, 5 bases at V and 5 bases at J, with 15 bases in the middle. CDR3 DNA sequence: TGTGCCAGCAGCCCTGAAGGGGGAGGAACTGAAGCTTTCTTT. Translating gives CASSPEGGGTEAFF.

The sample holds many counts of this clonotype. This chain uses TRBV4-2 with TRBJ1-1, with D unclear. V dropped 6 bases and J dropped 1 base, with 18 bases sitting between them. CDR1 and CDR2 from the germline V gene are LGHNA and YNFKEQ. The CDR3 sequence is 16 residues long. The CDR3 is CASSLNYGVSNTEAFF. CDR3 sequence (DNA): TGTGCCAGCAGTCTTAATTACGGGGTTTCGAACACTGAAGCTTTCTTT.

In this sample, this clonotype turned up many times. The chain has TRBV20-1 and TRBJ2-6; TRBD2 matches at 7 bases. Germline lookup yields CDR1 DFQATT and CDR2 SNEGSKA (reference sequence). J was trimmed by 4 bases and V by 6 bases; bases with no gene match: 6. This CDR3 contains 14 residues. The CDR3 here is CSATGGTGANVLTF. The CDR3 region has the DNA TGCAGTGCCACGGGGGGAACCGGGGCCAACGTCCTGACTTTC.

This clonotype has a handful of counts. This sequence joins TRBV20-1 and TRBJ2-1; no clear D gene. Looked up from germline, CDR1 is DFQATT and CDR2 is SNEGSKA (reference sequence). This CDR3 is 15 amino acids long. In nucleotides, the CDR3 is TGCTGTGAGTCTCCTCACCTGGGCTCCTACAATGAGCAGTTCTTC. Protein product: CCESPHLGSYNEQFF.

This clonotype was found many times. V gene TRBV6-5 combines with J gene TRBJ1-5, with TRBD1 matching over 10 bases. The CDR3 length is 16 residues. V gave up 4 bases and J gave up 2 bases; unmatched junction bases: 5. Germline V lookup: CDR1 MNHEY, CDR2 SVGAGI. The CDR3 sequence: CASSSPGQGGNQPQHF. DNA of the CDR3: TGTGCCAGCAGTTCCCCCGGACAGGGGGGCAATCAGCCCCAGCATTTT.

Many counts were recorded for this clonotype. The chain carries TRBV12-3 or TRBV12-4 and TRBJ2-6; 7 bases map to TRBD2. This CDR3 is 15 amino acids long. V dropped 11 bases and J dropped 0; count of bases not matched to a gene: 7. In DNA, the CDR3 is TGTGCCGGGAGGGAGGGGAGCTCTGGGGCCAACGTCCTGACTTTC. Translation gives CAGREGSSGANVLTF.

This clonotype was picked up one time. The CDR3: CASSPGPPMNTEAFF. Written as DNA, the CDR3 is TGTGCCAGCAGCCCCGGGCCGCCTATGAACACTGAAGCTTTCTTT. The chain combines TRBV5-4 with TRBJ1-1, with unresolved D. Germline lookup yields CDR1 SGHNT and CDR2 YYREEE (reference sequence). The CDR3 has 15 residues. Deletions cut 4 bases from V and 0 bases from J, with 13 bases between.

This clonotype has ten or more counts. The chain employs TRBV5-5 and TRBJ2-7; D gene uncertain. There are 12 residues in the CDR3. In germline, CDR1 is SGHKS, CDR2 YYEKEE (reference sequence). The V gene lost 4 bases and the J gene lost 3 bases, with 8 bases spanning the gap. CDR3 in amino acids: CASSLNDYEQYF. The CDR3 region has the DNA TGTGCCAGCAGCCTGAACGACTACGAGCAGTACTTC. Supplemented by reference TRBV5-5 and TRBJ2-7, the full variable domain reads DAGVTQSPTHLIKTRGQQVTLRCSPISGHKSVSWYQQVLGQGPQFIFQYYEKEERGRGNFPDRFSARQFPNYSSELNVNALLLGDSALYLCASSLNDYEQYFGPGTRLTVT.

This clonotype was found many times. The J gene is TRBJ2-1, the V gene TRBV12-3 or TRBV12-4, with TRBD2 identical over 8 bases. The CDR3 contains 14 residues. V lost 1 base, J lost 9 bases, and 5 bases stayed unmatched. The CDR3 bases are TGTGCCAGCAGTTTAGTCGGGGGGGGGATTGAGCAGTTCTTC. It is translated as CASSLVGGGIEQFF.

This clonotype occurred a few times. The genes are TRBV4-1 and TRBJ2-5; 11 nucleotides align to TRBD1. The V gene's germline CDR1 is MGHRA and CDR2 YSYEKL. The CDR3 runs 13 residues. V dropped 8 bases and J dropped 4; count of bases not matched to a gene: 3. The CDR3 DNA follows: TGCGCCAGCGGACAGGGGGCTATAGAGACCCAGTACTTC. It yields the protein CASGQGAIETQYF.

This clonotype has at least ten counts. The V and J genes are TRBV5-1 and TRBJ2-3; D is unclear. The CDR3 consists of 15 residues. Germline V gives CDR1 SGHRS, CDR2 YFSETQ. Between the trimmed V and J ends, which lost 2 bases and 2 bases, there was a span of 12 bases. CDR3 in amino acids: CASSFGSGPTDTQYF. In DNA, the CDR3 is TGCGCCAGCAGCTTTGGATCTGGTCCCACAGATACGCAGTATTTT.

In DNA form, the CDR3 reads TGTGCCAGCAGCCAGGGACTAGCGGGGATCTACGAGCAGTACTTC. Its protein is CASSQGLAGIYEQYF. This chain joins TRBV12-3 or TRBV12-4 and TRBJ2-7; the match to TRBD2 covers 13 bases. The J segment lost 3 bases and the V segment lost 6 bases, leaving 5 bases of the junction unmatched. The CDR3 is made up of 15 amino acids.

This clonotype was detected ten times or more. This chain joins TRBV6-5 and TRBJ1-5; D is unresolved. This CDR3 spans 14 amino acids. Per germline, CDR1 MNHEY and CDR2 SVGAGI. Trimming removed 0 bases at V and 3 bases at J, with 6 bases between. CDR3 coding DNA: TGTGCCAGCAGTTACTCTGGGTTCAATCAGCCCCAGCATTTT. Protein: CASSYSGFNQPQHF.

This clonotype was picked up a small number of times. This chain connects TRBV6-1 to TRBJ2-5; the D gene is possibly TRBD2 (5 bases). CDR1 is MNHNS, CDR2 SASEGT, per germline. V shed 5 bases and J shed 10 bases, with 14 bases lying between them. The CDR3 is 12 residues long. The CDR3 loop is CASSSPGIIQYF. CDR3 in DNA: TGTGCCAGCAGTTCCCCGGGGATCATCCAGTACTTC.

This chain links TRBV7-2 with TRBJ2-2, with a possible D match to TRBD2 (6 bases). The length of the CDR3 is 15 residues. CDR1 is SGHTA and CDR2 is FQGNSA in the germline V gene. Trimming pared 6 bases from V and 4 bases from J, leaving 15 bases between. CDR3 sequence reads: CASRKGVEGTGELFF. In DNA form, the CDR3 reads TGTGCCAGCAGAAAGGGTGTGGAGGGCACCGGGGAGCTGTTTTTT. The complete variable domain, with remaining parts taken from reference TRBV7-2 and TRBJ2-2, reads GAGVSQSPSNKVTEKGKDVELRCDPISGHTALYWYRQSLGQGLEFLIYFQGNSAPDKSGLPSDRFSAERTGGSVSTLTIQRTQQEDSAVYLCASRKGVEGTGELFFGEGSRLTVL.

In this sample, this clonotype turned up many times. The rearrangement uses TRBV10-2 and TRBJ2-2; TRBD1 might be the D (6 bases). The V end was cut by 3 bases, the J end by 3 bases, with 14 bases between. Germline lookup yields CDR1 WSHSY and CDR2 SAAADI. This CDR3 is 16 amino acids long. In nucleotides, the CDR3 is TGCGCCAGCAGTGATCGGGTGAGGGGGTACACCGGGGAGCTGTTTTTT. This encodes CASSDRVRGYTGELFF.

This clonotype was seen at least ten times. CDR3 DNA sequence: TGTGCCAGCAGCCCCCGGGACAGGGGCACTGAAGCTTTCTTT. It encodes CASSPRDRGTEAFF. The chain uses TRBV2 and TRBJ1-1; 10 bases match TRBD1. V lost 6 bases, J lost 4 bases, and 5 bases stayed unmatched. Germline loops: CDR1 SNHLY, CDR2 FYNNEI. This CDR3 region has 14 residues.

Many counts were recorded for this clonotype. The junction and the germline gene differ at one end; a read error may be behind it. CDR3 bases: TGCAGTGCGAGAGAAGGGGGCGGGGGAACTGAAGCTTTCTTT. This sequence encodes CSAREGGGGTEAFF. The rearrangement joins TRBV20-1 to TRBJ1-1; TRBD1 agrees at 7 bases. The germline V gene encodes CDR1 DFQATT and CDR2 SNEGSKA (reference sequence). This CDR3 has 14 amino acids.

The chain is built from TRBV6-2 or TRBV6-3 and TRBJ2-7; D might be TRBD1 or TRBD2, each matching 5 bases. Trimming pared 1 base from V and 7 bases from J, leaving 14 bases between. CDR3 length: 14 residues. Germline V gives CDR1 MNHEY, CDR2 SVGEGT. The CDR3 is CASSYWDQPREQYF. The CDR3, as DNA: TGTGCCAGCAGTTACTGGGACCAACCAAGGGAGCAGTACTTC.

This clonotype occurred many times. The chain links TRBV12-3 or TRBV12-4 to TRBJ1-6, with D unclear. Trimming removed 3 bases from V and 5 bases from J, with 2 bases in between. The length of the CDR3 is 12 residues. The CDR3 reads CASSFHNSPLHF. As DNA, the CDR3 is TGTGCCAGCAGTTTTCATAATTCACCCCTCCACTTT.

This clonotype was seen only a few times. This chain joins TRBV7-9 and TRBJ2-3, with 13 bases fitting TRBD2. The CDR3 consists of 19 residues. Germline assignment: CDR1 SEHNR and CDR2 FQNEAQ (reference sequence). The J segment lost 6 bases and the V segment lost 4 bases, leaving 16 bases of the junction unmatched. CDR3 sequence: CASSSSLRTSGSLSDTQYF. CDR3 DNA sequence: TGTGCCAGCAGCTCATCATTGCGGACTAGCGGGAGTTTATCGGATACGCAGTATTTT.

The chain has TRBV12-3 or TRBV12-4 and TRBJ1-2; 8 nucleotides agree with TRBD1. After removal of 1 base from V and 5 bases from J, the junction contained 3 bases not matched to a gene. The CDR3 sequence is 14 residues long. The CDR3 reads CASSLGRTGYGYTF. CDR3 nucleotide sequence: TGTGCCAGCAGTTTAGGCCGGACAGGGTATGGCTACACCTTC.

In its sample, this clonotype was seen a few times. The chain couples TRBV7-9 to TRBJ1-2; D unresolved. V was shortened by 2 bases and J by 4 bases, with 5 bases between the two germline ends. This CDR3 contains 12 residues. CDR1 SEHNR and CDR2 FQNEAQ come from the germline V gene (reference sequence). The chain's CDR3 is CASSLRVYGYTF. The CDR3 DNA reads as TGTGCCAGCAGCTTAAGGGTCTATGGCTACACCTTC.

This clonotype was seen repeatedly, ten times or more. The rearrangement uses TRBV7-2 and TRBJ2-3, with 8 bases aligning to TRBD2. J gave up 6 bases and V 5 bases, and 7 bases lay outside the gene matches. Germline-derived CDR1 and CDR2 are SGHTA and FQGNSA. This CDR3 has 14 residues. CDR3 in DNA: TGTGCCAGCAGCCCCGGGGGGGGCCCCGATACGCAGTATTTT. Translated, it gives CASSPGGGPDTQYF.

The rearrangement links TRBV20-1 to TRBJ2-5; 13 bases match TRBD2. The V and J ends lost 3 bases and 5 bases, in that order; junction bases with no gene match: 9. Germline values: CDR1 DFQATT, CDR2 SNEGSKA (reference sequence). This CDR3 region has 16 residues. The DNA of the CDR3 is TGCAGTGCTAGGAGGGGGACTAGCGGGGCAATGGAGACCCAGTACTTC. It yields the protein CSARRGTSGAMETQYF.

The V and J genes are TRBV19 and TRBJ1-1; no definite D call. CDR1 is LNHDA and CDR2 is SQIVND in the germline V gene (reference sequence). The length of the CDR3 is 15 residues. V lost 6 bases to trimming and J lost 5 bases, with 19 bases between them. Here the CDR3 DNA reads TGTGCCAGTAGCTTATACGACCCTGGGAGGACTGAAGCTTTCTTT. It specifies CASSLYDPGRTEAFF.